The source of this TCR beta chain is a study of early T cells in non-severe SARS-CoV-2 infection. Background on the study: RNA in bulk from unsorted whole blood was sequenced, and chains were unpaired. General study findings and limits: Matching against VDJdb likely underestimated virus-specific expansions, favoring anti-spike CD8.

Individual cDNA molecules were tagged with unique molecular identifiers. TCRdb analysed the 5' RACE reads with MiXCR anew, one entry per CDR3 protein. Of tens of thousands of distinct CDR3 sequences in the sample, approximately 6.1% are singletons; the top ten hold around 3.4%. Ten or more counts support this clonotype. What it recognizes is unknown. The CDR3 consists of 14 residues. Germline V gene lookup returns CDR1 SGHRS and CDR2 YFSETQ. Trimming left V 0 bases short and J 0 bases short, with 7 bases between. The chain couples TRBV5-1 to TRBJ2-7; no firm D call. This clonotype was sampled from an adult who was a healthcare worker with PCR-confirmed SARS-CoV-2 infection or an uninfected control (not recorded which). This material consisted of whole blood, taken at baseline. CDR3 bases: TGCGCCAGCAGCTTGGCCCCGAGCTCCTACGAGCAGTACTTC. Translation: CASSLAPSSYEQYF.